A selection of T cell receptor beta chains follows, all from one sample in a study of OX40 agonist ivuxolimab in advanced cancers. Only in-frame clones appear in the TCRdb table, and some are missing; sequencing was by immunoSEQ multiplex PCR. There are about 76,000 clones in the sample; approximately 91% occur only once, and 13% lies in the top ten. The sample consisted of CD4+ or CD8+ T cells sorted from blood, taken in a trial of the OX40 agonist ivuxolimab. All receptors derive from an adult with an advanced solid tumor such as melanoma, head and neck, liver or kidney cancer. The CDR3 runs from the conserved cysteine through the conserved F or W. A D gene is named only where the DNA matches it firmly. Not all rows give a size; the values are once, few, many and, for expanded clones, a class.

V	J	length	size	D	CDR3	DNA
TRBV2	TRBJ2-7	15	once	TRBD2	CASSRGTSARYEQYF	TGTGCCAGCAGTCGCGGGACTAGCGCGCGCTACGAGCAGTACTTC
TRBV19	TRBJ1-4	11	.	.	CASSIRTQLFF	TGTGCCAGTAGTATCCGGACCCAACTGTTTTTT
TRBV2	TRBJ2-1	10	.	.	CASMAIQQFF	TGTGCCAGCATGGCAATCCAGCAGTTCTTC
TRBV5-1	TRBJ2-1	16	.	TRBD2	CASSFGPGLADNEQFF	TGCGCCAGCAGCTTTGGCCCGGGACTAGCGGACAATGAGCAGTTCTTC
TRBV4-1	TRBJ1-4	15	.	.	CASSQVIGGGEKLFF	TGCGCCAGCAGCCAAGTCATAGGTGGAGGTGAAAAACTGTTTTTT
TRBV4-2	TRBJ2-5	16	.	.	CASSQGDGAYQETQYF	TGTGCCAGCAGCCAAGGTGACGGGGCCTACCAAGAGACCCAGTACTTC
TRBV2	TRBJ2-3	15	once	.	CASRSEYPLGDTQYF	TGTGCCAGCAGGTCTGAGTATCCCCTGGGAGATACGCAGTATTTT
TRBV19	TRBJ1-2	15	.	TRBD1	CASSTPLGQNYGYTF	TGTGCCAGTAGTACGCCTTTGGGACAGAACTATGGCTACACCTTC
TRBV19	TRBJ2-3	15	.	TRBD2	CASSTGLAATDTQYF	TGTGCCAGTAGTACGGGACTAGCGGCTACAGATACGCAGTATTTT
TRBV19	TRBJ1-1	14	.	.	CASSRETGDTEAFF	TGTGCCAGTAGCCGAGAGACGGGGGACACTGAAGCTTTCTTT
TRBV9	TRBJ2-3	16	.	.	CASSMGLGAYTDTQYF	TGTGCCAGCAGCATGGGTCTGGGAGCGTACACAGATACGCAGTATTTT
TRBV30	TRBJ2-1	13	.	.	CAWSQGGYNEQFF	TGTGCCTGGAGCCAAGGGGGTTACAATGAGCAGTTCTTC
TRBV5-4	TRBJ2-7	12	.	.	CASGTAPYEQYF	TGTGCCAGCGGGACGGCCCCTTACGAGCAGTACTTC
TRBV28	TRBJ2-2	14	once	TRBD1	CASSLGQHTGELFF	TGTGCCAGCAGCTTGGGACAGCACACCGGGGAGCTGTTTTTT
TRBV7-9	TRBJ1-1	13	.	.	CASSPEGETEAFF	TGTGCCAGCAGCCCCGAGGGGGAGACTGAAGCTTTCTTT
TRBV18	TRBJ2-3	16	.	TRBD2	CASSPQSGLGADTQYF	TGTGCCAGCTCACCACAGTCCGGACTAGGCGCAGATACGCAGTATTTT
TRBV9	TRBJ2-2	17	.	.	CASSVAAGWANTGELFF	TGTGCCAGCAGCGTAGCGGCCGGGTGGGCGAACACCGGGGAGCTGTTTTTT
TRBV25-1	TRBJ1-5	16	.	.	CASSEFGVRGNQPQHF	TGTGCCAGCAGTGAATTTGGGGTAAGGGGTAATCAGCCCCAGCATTTT
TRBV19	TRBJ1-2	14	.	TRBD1	CASRGRGQSYGYTF	TGTGCCAGTAGGGGCAGGGGGCAGTCCTATGGCTACACCTTC
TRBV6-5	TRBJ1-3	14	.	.	CASSEGFSGNTIYF	TGTGCCAGCAGTGAAGGCTTCTCTGGAAACACCATATATTTT
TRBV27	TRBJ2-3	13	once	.	CASSFGGTDTQYF	TGTGCCAGCAGTTTCGGGGGCACAGATACGCAGTATTTT
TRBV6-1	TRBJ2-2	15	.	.	CASRVGVGGTGELFF	TGTGCCAGCAGAGTAGGGGTGGGAGGCACCGGGGAGCTGTTTTTT
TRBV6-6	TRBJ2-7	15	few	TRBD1	CASRGQGRSSYEQYF	TGTGCCAGCAGGGGACAGGGGCGAAGCTCCTACGAGCAGTACTTC
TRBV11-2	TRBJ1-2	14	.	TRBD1	CASSSSLQGGGYTF	TGTGCCAGCAGCTCGTCGCTACAGGGGGGTGGCTACACCTTC
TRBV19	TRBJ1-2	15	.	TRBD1	CASSISSTGAYGYTF	TGTGCCAGTAGTATAAGTTCGACAGGGGCATATGGCTACACCTTC
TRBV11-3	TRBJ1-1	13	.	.	CASSLLLNTEAFF	TGTGCCAGCAGCTTATTGCTGAACACTGAAGCTTTCTTT
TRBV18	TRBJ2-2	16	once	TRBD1	CASSPPGTAITGELFF	TGTGCCAGCTCACCACCAGGGACAGCCATCACCGGGGAGCTGTTTTTT
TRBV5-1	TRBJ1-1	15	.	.	CASSLRPGPNTEAFF	TGCGCCAGCAGCTTGAGGCCAGGACCGAACACTGAAGCTTTCTTT
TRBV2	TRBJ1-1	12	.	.	CARRTANTEAFF	TGTGCCAGAAGGACAGCGAACACTGAAGCTTTCTTT
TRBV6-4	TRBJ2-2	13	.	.	CASSEGNTGELFF	TGTGCCAGCAGTGAAGGGAACACCGGGGAGCTGTTTTTT
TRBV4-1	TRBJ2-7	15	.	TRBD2	CASTPELAGGYEQYF	TGCGCCAGTACCCCTGAACTAGCGGGAGGGTACGAGCAGTACTTC
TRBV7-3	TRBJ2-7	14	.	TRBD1	CASSLNAGGDEQYF	TGTGCCAGCAGCTTAAATGCAGGGGGCGACGAGCAGTACTTC
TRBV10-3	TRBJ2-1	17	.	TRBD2	CAISRFGTSGRDSEQFF	TGTGCCATCAGCCGTTTCGGGACTAGCGGGAGGGATAGTGAGCAGTTCTTC
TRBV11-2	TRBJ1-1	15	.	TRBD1	CASSWRDSMNTEAFF	TGTGCCAGCAGCTGGAGGGACAGCATGAACACTGAAGCTTTCTTT